This entry lists 15 T cell receptor beta chains sequenced from one sample in a study of shared clonotypes between healthy human individuals. Measured with immunoSEQ multiplex PCR; TCRdb has only the in-frame clones, and not every one. The sample has under 200,000 clones; 90% to 95% are singletons. The sample consisted of naive CD4+ T cells sorted from blood. Subset given: CD45RA+ positively selected. These receptors were collected from a woman aged 30 to 39 in good health.

The chain has TRBV11-2 and TRBJ1-3; the D gene is possibly TRBD1 (5 bases). In germline, CDR1 is SGHAT, CDR2 FQNNGV. The CDR3 contains 16 residues. Trimming pared 3 bases from V and 0 bases from J, leaving 12 bases between. CDR3 bases: TGTGCCAGCAGCTTCCGGGGGGATAGCTCTGGAAACACCATATATTTT. It yields the protein CASSFRGDSSGNTIYF.

The CDR3 sequence is CASGYRSYPQYF. The DNA of the CDR3 is TGTGCCAGCGGATATAGATCCTATCCGCAGTATTTT. This chain joins TRBV5-6 and TRBJ2-3; D is uncertain. This CDR3 has 12 amino acids. The V and J ends lost 7 bases and 10 bases respectively, with 16 bases between them. Germline assignment: CDR1 SGHDT and CDR2 YYEEEE.

The J gene is TRBJ2-5, the V gene TRBV5-1; D perhaps matches TRBD2 (5 bases). The CDR3 has 13 residues. V lost 2 bases, J lost 5 bases, and 10 bases lay in between. CDR1 and CDR2 (germline): SGHRS, YFSETQ. DNA for the CDR3: TGCGCCAGCAGCTTCCGGGAATGGGAGACCCAGTACTTC. Translating gives CASSFREWETQYF.

This clone has only one observation. Here the CDR3 DNA reads TGTGCCAGCAGTTACTCGGAGGGGTGGGAGCAGTACTTC. Translating gives CASSYSEGWEQYF. The genes are TRBV6-5 and TRBJ2-5, with D tentatively TRBD2 (6 bases). V was trimmed by 0 bases and J by 11 bases, leaving 13 bases between them. Germline V CDR1 and CDR2: MNHEY, SVGAGI. The CDR3 spans 13 residues.

The rearrangement joins TRBV5-5 to TRBJ1-1; D may be TRBD1 (6 bases). The CDR3 has 18 residues. Trimming stripped 4 bases from V and 1 base from J, with 23 bases between. Germline CDR1 SGHKS, CDR2 YYEKEE (reference sequence). The CDR3 loop reads CASSNWGGLRPKNTEAFF. The CDR3 DNA reads TGTGCCAGCAGCAACTGGGGGGGGCTCAGGCCCAAGAACACTGAAGCTTTCTTT. Together with reference TRBV5-5 and TRBJ1-1, the CDR3 gives the full variable domain: DAGVTQSPTHLIKTRGQQVTLRCSPISGHKSVSWYQQVLGQGPQFIFQYYEKEERGRGNFPDRFSARQFPNYSSELNVNALLLGDSALYLCASSNWGGLRPKNTEAFFGQGTRLTVV.

The chain couples TRBV19 to TRBJ1-5, with a possible D match to TRBD1 (6 bases). Trimming shortened V by 3 bases and J by 2 bases, and 26 bases separated the two germline ends. The CDR3 is 20 residues long. CDR1 LNHDA and CDR2 SQIVND come from the germline V gene (reference sequence). CDR3 sequence reads: CASSIWCGQGTSFCNQPQHF. CDR3 sequence (DNA): TGTGCCAGTAGTATTTGGTGTGGCCAGGGGACCTCCTTCTGCAATCAGCCCCAGCATTTT.

This chain uses TRBV2 with TRBJ1-5; D gene ambiguous. Germline assignment: CDR1 SNHLY and CDR2 FYNNEI. CDR3 length equals 12 residues. V lost 3 bases and J 6 bases, leaving 6 bases between the germline ends. CDR3 sequence: CASSDPVQPQHF. Written as DNA, the CDR3 is TGTGCCAGCAGTGATCCGGTTCAGCCCCAGCATTTT.

The rearrangement uses TRBV6-1 and TRBJ2-7; D not resolved. The CDR3 runs to 15 residues. Germline CDR1 reads MNHNS; CDR2 reads SASEGT. The ends were cut back, 6 bases at V and 2 bases at J, with 17 bases in the middle. The CDR3 sequence: CASSPEVPGPYEQYF. The CDR3 DNA follows: TGTGCCAGCAGCCCTGAAGTACCTGGTCCCTACGAGCAGTACTTC.

In its sample, this clone was seen a few times. The V gene is TRBV5-5, the J gene TRBJ2-7; D is uncertain. The V gene's germline CDR1 is SGHKS and CDR2 YYEKEE (reference sequence). Trimming cost V 4 bases and J 3 bases, with 5 bases left between them. The CDR3 has 11 amino acids. CDR3 sequence (DNA): TGTGCCAGCAGCATAGACTACGAGCAGTACTTC. Protein sequence: CASSIDYEQYF.

J is TRBJ2-7 and V is TRBV23-1; either TRBD1 or TRBD2 may fit D (5 bases each). TRBV23-1 belongs to the ORF category, with a function that is uncertain. The V and J ends lost 3 bases and 4 bases respectively, with 13 bases between them. The CDR3 is 14 amino acids. In DNA form, the CDR3 reads TGCGCCAGCAGTCACCCCGGGACGTCATACGAGCAGTACTTC. As protein: CASSHPGTSYEQYF.

The CDR3 sequence is CASSRGLAGTSYEQYF. The CDR3 nucleotides are TGTGCCAGCAGCCGAGGACTAGCGGGGACCTCCTACGAGCAGTACTTC. V usage is TRBV11-2 and J usage is TRBJ2-5; TRBD2 matches 12 bases. TRBJ2-7 explains the end of the DNA better; the J call may be wrong. The CDR3 contains 16 residues. CDR1 SGHAT and CDR2 FQNNGV come from the germline V gene.

The V and J genes are TRBV18 and TRBJ1-1; D is unresolved. V lost 4 bases and J 1 base, leaving 7 bases between the germline ends. This CDR3 comprises 13 residues. Germline loops: CDR1 KGHSH, CDR2 LQKENI. The CDR3 is CASSRAGNTEAFF. For the CDR3, the DNA is TGTGCCAGCTCACGGGCAGGGAACACTGAAGCTTTCTTT.

The genes are TRBV15 and TRBJ2-1, with TRBD2 matching 10 bases. Looked up from germline, CDR1 is LNHNV and CDR2 is YYDKDF (reference sequence). This CDR3 has 16 amino acids. V shed 0 bases and J 9 bases; nucleotides not matched to a gene: 8. The chain's CDR3 is CATSRDQASGSVEQFF. Here the CDR3 DNA reads TGTGCCACCAGCAGAGATCAGGCTAGCGGGAGTGTTGAGCAGTTCTTC.

The CDR3 DNA is TGTGCCAGCAGCTTCGGCCGGGTTGGTGTCAGGGGTTTCTACTCTGGAAACACCATATATTTT. Translated, it gives CASSFGRVGVRGFYSGNTIYF. V usage is TRBV28 and J usage is TRBJ1-3; possibly TRBD1 for D (6 bases). This CDR3 comprises 21 residues. Trimming left V 6 bases short and J 0 bases short, with 30 bases between. Looked up from germline, CDR1 is MDHEN and CDR2 is SYDVKM.

The chain is built from TRBV5-6 and TRBJ2-7; 10 bases are shared with TRBD1. From germline, CDR1 is SGHDT and CDR2 YYEEEE. This CDR3 has 17 amino acids. The junction had 14 bases not matched to a gene; V was cut back by 2 bases and J by 6 bases. The CDR3 is CASSFSTPGTGEGEQYF. CDR3 sequence (DNA): TGTGCCAGCAGCTTCTCCACACCGGGGACAGGGGAGGGCGAGCAGTACTTC.